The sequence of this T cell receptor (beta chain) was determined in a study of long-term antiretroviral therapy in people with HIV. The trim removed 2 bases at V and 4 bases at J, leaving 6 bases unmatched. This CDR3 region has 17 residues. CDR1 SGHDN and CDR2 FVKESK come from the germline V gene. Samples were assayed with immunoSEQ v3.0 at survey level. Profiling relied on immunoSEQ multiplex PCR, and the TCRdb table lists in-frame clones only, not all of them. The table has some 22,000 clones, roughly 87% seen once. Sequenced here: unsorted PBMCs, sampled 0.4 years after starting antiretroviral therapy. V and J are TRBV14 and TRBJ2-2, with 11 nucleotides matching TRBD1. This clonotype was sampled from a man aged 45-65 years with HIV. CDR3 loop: CASSQRTGGAGTGELFF. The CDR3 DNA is TGTGCCAGCAGCCAAAGGACAGGGGGCGCAGGCACCGGGGAGCTGTTTTTT. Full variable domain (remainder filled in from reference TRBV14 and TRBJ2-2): EAGVTQFPSHSVIEKGQTVTLRCDPISGHDNLYWYRRVMGKEIKFLLHFVKESKQDESGMPNNRFLAERTGGTYSTLKVQPAELEDSGVYFCASSQRTGGAGTGELFFGEGSRLTVL.